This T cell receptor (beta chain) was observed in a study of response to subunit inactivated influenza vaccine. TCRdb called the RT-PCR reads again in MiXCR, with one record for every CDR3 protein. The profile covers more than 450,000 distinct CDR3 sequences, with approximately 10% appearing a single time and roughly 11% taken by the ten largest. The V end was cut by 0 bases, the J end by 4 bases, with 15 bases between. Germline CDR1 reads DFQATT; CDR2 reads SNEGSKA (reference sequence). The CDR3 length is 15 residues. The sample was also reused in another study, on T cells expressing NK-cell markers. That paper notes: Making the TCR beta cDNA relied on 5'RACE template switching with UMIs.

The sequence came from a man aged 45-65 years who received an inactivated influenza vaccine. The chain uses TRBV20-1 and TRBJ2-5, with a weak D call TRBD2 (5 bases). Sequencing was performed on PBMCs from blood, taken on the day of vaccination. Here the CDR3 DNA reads TGCAGTGCTAGAGATTTTAGAGGGAGTGGAGAGACCCAGTACTTC. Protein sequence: CSARDFRGSGETQYF.